Described below is a single TCR beta chain sequence and its context. It lacks a known antigen. No clone much larger than this one lies a single base away; base qualities are absent. Donors formed part of the validation cohort, which comprised 120 subjects and was distinct from the first cohort of 550 to 850 subjects. Between the V and J ends, shortened by 4 bases and 14 bases respectively, the junction contains 12 bases. Per the germline V gene (reference sequence), MNHEY is the CDR1 and SMNVEV is the CDR2. The CDR3 runs 11 residues from the cysteine to the phenylalanine. Only CDR3 DNA is held: 33 bases, read in frame from base 1. The data stem from a study of cytomegalovirus exposure and HLA in healthy donors listed by TCRdb under 2017. With respect to the entire study: The 666 repertoires of the first cohort and the approximately 130 validation repertoires were produced on the same platform, according to a later analysis. The study was designed to test whether signatures of past pathogen exposure could be identified by cataloging public T cell receptors. Besides the first cohort of roughly 700 subjects, a separate validation cohort made up of 120 different subjects was used. To predict cytomegalovirus infection status, the study combined high-throughput TCR immunosequencing, statistical association of individual TCRs with disease status, and machine learning.

Broader findings and caveats from the paper: The authors suggested that the approach could potentially be generalized to other disease states and immunological phenotypes. While some public TCRs were present in many individuals, most TCR sequences turned up only very rarely across donors. All 110 or so repertoires were used to score co-occurrence in the validation cohort in a later analysis, because that analysis had no HLA typing for the cohort. The classifier was reported to diagnose cytomegalovirus status with high specificity and sensitivity in both the original and validation cohorts. A total of 150 to 200 TCR beta chains were listed by the study as associated with cytomegalovirus. A few of the identified cytomegalovirus-associated TCR beta chains were confirmed in vitro to be specific for cytomegalovirus antigens. Of the cluster scores, about 94% were above 0 in a later analysis, which found that TCRs clustered in the first cohort also tended to co-occur in the approximately 130 validation repertoires.

Libraries came from the immunoSEQ multiplex PCR assay. In the original analysis: A statistical classification framework was built to diagnose cytomegalovirus status from the catalog of TCR beta chain sequences. The table comes from immuneACCESS by way of TCRdb, which keeps in-frame sequences with V and J called. Part of the clones is missing from these tables; in studies checked, under half for an unresolved V gene and the rest for unknown reasons. V, J and clone size reflect that table, while D and trimming were determined from the DNA. The sample includes approximately 200,000 clones, with 88% observed a single time. The ten top clones hold about 2.9% of the sample.

Sequenced sample: PBMCs. This sequence originates from a woman aged 18-30 years in good health and CMV-seronegative. Recombination linked TRBV27 to TRBJ1-3, with the D gene too uncertain to name. CDR3 sequence: CASSSRGRLYF. In nucleotides, the sequence is TGTGCCAGCAGTTCACGGGGAAGGTTATATTTT.